Sequencing of this T cell receptor beta chain was carried out in a study of blood T cell repertoires in COVID-19. Study-wide background: Material from acute and convalescent COVID-19 was sourced from the United States, Italy and Spain. The analysed material was cDNA or gDNA that came from T cells, B-cell-depleted T cells, or PBMCs.

The sample holds a few counts of this clone. Using immunoSEQ multiplex PCR, the repertoire was profiled, and TCRdb retains in-frame clones only, with some absent. Of about 400,000 clones listed, 70% to 90% are singletons. There are 15 residues in the CDR3. Germline trimming cut 5 bases from V and 6 bases from J; bases unmatched to any gene: 6. The germline V gene encodes CDR1 LNHDA and CDR2 SQIVND (reference sequence). This chain joins TRBV19 and TRBJ1-4, with 10 bases identical to TRBD1. The specimen sequenced was peripheral blood. The sequence derives from a human donor in a cohort sampled during active COVID-19. The CDR3: CASSEPTGGYEKLFF. The CDR3 region has the DNA TGTGCCAGTAGTGAACCGACAGGGGGCTATGAAAAACTGTTTTTT. Drawing the rest from reference TRBV19 and TRBJ1-4, the complete variable domain is DGGITQSPKYLFRKEGQNVTLSCEQNLNHDAMYWYRQDPGQGLRLIYYSQIVNDFQKGDIAEGYSVSREKKESFPLTVTSAQKNPTAFYLCASSEPTGGYEKLFFGSGTQLSVL.